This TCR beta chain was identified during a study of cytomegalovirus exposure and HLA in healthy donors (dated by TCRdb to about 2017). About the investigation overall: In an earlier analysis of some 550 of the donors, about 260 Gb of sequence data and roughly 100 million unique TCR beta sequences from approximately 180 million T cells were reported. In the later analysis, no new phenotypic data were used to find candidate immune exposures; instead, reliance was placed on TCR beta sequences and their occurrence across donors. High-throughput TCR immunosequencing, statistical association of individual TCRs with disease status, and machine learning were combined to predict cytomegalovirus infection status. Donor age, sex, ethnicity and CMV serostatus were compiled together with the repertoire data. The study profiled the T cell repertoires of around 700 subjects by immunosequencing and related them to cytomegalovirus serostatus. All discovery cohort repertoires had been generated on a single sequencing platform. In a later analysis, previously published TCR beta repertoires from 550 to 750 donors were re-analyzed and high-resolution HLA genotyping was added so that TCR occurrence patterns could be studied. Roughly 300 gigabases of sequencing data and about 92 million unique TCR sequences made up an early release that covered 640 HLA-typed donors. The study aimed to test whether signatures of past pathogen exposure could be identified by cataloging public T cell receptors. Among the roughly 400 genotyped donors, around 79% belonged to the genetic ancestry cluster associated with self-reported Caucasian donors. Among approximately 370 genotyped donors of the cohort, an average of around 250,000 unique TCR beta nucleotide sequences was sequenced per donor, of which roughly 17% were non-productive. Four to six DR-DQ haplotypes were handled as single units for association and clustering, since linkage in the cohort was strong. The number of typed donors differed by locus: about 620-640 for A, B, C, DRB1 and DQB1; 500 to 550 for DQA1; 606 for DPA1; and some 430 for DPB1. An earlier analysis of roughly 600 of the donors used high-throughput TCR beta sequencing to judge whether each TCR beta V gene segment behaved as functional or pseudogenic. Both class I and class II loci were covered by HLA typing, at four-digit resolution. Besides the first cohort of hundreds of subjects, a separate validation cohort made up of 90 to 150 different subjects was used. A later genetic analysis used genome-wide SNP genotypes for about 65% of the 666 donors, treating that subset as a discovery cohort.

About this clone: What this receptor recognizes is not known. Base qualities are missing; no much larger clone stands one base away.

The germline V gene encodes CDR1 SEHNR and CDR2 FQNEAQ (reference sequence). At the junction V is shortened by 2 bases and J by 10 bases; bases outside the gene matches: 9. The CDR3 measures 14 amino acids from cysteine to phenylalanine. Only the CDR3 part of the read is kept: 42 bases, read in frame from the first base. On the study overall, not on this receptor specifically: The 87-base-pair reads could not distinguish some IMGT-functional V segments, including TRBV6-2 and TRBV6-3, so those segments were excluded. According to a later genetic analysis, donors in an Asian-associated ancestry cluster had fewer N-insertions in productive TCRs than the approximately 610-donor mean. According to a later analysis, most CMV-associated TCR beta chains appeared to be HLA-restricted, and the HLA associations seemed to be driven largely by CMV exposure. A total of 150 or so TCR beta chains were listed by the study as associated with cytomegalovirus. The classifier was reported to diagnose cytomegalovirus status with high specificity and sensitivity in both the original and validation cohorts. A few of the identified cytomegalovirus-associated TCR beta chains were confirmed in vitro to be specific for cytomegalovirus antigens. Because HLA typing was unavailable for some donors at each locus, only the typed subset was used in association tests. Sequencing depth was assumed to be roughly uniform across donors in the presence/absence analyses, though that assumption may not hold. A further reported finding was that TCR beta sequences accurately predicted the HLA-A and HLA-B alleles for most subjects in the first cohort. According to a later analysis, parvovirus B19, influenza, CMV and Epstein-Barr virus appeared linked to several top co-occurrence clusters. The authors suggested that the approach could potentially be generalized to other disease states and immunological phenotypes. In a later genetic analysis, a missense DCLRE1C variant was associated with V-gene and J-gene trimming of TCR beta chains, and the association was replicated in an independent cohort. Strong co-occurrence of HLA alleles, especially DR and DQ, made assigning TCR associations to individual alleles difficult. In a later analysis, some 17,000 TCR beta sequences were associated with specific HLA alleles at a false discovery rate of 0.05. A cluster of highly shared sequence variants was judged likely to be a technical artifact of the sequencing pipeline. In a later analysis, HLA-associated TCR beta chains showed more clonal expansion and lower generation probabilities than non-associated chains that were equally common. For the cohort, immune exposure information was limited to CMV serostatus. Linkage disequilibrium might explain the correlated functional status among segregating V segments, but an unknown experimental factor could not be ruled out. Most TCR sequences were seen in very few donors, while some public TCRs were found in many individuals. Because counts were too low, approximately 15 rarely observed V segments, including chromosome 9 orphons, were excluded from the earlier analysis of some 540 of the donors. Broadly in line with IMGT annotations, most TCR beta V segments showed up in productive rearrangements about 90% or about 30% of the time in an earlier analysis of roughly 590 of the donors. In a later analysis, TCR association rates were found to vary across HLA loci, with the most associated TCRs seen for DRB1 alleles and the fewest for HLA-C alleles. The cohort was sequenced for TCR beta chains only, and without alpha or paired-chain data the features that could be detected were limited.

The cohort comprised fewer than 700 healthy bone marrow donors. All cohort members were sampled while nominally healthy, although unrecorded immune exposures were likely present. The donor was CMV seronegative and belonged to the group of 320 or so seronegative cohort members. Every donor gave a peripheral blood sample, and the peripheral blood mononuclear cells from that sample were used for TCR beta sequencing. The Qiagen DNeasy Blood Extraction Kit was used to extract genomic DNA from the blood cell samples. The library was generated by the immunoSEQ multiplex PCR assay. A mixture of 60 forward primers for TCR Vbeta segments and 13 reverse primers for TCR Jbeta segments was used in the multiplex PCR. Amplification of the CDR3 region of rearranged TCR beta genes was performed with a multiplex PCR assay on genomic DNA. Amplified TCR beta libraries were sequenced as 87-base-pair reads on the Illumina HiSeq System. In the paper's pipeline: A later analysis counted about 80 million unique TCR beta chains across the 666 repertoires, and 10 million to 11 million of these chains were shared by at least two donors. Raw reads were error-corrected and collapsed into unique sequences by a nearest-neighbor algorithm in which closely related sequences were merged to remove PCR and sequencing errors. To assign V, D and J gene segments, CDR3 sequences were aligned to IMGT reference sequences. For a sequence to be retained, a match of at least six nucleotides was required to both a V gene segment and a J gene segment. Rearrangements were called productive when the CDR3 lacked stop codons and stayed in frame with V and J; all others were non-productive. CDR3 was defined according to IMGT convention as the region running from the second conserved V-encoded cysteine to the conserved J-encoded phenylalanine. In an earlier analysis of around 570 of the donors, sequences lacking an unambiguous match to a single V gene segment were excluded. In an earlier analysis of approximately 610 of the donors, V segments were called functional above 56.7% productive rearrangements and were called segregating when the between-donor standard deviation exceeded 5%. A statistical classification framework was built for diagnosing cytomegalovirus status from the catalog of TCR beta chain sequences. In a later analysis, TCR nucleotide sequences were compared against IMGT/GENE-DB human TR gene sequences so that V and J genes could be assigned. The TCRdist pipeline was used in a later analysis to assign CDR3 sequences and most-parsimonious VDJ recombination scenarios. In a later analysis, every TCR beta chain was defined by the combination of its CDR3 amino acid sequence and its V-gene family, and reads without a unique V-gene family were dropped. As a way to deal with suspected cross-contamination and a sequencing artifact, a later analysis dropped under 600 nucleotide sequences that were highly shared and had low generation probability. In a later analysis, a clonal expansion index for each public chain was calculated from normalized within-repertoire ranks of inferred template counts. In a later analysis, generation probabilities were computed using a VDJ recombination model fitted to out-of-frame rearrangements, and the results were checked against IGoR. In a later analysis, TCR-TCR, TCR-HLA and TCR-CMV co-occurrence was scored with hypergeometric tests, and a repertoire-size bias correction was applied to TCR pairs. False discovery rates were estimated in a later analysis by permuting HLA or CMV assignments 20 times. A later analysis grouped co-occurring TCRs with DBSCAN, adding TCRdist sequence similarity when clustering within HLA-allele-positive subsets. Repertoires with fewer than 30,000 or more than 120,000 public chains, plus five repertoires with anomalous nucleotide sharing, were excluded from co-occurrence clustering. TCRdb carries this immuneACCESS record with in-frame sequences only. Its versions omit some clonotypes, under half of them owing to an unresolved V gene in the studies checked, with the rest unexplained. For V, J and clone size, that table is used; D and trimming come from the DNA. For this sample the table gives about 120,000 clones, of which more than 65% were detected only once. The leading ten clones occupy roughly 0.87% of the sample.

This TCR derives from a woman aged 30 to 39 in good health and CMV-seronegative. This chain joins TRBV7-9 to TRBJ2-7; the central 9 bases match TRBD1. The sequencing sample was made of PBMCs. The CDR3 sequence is CASSLNRGQGFQYF. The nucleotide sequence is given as TGTGCCAGCAGCTTAAACAGGGGGCAAGGATTCCAGTACTTC.